The source of this T cell receptor (beta chain) is a study of T cell repertoires in cytomegalovirus infection. Regarding the study as a whole: Pooled public TCR beta family frequency picked out CMV carriers with the relevant HLA. HLA-C-restricted TCR beta clonotypes specific for CMV led the ex vivo response.

The CDR3 covers 15 residues. Trimming cost V 5 bases and J 3 bases; bases outside gene matches: 4. CDR1 is MNHEY, CDR2 SVGAGI, per germline. One entry per CDR3 protein results from TCRdb running MiXCR on the reads. Of approximately 500,000 distinct CDR3 sequences listed, 16% were seen once; the top ten hold about 24%. This clonotype showed up many times. No antigen is known for it. The rearrangement links TRBV6-5 to TRBJ2-1; 10 bases align to TRBD2. Sequences were obtained from CD8+ T cells from PBMCs. The source of this sequence is a human donor in good health (CMV status not recorded). Some clones in this sample may be carry-over from other donors' samples. The CDR3 loop reads CASSLAGAFYNEQFF. CDR3 nucleotides: TGTGCCAGCAGTCTAGCGGGAGCTTTCTACAATGAGCAGTTCTTC.